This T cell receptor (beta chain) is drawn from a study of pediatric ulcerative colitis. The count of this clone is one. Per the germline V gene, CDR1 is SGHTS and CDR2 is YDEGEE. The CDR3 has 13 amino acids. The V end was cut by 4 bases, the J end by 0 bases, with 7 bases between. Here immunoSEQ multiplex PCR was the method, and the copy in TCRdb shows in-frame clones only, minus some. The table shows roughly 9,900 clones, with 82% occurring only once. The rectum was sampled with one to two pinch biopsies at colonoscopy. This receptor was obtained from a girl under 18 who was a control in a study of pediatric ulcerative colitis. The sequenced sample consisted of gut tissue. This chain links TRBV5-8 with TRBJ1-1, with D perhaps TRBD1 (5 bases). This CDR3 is CASSLTVNTEAFF. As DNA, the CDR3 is TGTGCCAGCAGCCTGACAGTGAACACTGAAGCTTTCTTT.